This T cell receptor (beta chain) was sequenced during a study of cytomegalovirus exposure and HLA in healthy donors. Notes on the study in general: DRB1 had the most TCR associations and HLA-C the fewest, a later analysis found, with rates varying by HLA locus. The study put 150 or so TCR beta chains on its list as cytomegalovirus-associated. A highly shared variant cluster was judged a likely technical artifact.

Donors had nominal health at sampling but likely had unrecorded immune exposures. A note on this clone: Its matching antigen is unknown.

It was with 60 Vbeta and 13 Jbeta primers that the PCR ran. Method: immunoSEQ multiplex PCR; TCRdb's copy keeps in-frame clones and lacks some. The sample shows some 130,000 clones, roughly 80% of them seen only once. This clonotype was sampled from a female donor in good health and CMV-seronegative. The sequencing sample was made of PBMCs.

The CDR3 reads CASSGGTSAYEQYF. In DNA form, the CDR3 reads TGCGCCAGCAGCGGAGGGACTAGCGCCTACGAGCAGTACTTC. The chain employs TRBV5-1 and TRBJ2-7, with TRBD2 matching 10 bases. Germline-derived CDR1 and CDR2 are SGHRS and YFSETQ. The CDR3 runs 14 residues. V dropped 4 bases and J dropped 2; count of bases not matched to a gene: 3.